These 21 T cell receptor beta chains were sequenced from one sample in a study of shared clonotypes between healthy human individuals. The method was immunoSEQ multiplex PCR; TCRdb's version includes in-frame clones alone and lacks a portion of them. This sample carries 550,000 to 800,000 clones, about nine tenths of them seen once, and the ten largest clones take 30% to 40%. Sequencing used memory CD8+ T cells from PBMCs. The subset: CD45RO+ cells pooled with CCR7-negative TemRA cells. The origin of the receptors is a young man in good health. Some clones in this sample may be carry-over from other donors' samples.

The gene calls are TRBV7-9 and TRBJ2-1; D is perhaps TRBD1 (5 bases). The CDR3 has 17 amino acids. In germline, CDR1 is SEHNR, CDR2 FQNEAQ (reference sequence). Trimming left V 4 bases short and J 2 bases short, with 18 bases between. The CDR3 is CASSSRQGSRPYNEQFF. CDR3 coding DNA: TGTGCCAGCAGCTCCCGGCAGGGTTCTAGGCCCTACAATGAGCAGTTCTTC. Filled out from reference TRBV7-9 and TRBJ2-1, the complete variable domain reads DTGVSQNPRHKITKRGQNVTFRCDPISEHNRLYWYRQTLGQGPEFLTYFQNEAQLEKSRLLSDRFSAERPKGSFSTLEIQRTEQGDSAMYLCASSSRQGSRPYNEQFFGPGTRLTVL.

The chain employs TRBV19 and TRBJ2-3; D might be TRBD1 or TRBD2, each matching 6 bases. The length of the CDR3 is 17 residues. V was clipped by 7 bases and J by 1 base, with 21 bases between them. Per germline, CDR1 LNHDA and CDR2 SQIVND (reference sequence). In DNA, the CDR3 is TGTGCCAGTAATGAGGGGTACCGGGGGCGCCGCACAGATACGCAGTATTTT. It is translated as CASNEGYRGRRTDTQYF.

J is TRBJ1-5 and V is TRBV5-1, with D uncertain. V gave up 5 bases and J gave up 5 bases, with 11 bases separating them. This CDR3 region has 13 residues. Germline V gene data show CDR1 as SGHRS and CDR2 as YFSETQ. The CDR3 loop reads CASSPGPDQPQHF. The CDR3 nucleotides read TGCGCCAGCAGTCCTGGGCCCGATCAGCCCCAGCATTTT.

The rearrangement links TRBV29-1 to TRBJ2-2; TRBD2 might be the D (6 bases). V lost 1 base and J 3 bases, leaving 21 bases between the germline ends. The CDR3 length is 18 residues. Looked up from germline, CDR1 is SQVTM and CDR2 is ANQGSEA. The CDR3 sequence is CSVEAGGSDSPYTGELFF. The CDR3 DNA reads TGCAGCGTTGAAGCTGGAGGGTCAGACAGCCCCTACACCGGGGAGCTGTTTTTT.

The V and J genes are TRBV7-2 and TRBJ2-3, with 7 bases fitting TRBD1. J was trimmed by 12 bases and V by 5 bases; bases with no gene match: 17. Looked up from germline, CDR1 is SGHTA and CDR2 is FQGNSA. The CDR3 is 15 residues long. The CDR3 sequence: CASSDPRDRTLTQYF. The CDR3 DNA sequence: TGTGCCAGCAGCGACCCCCGGGACAGAACCCTCACTCAGTATTTT. Full variable domain (rest looked up from reference TRBV7-2 and TRBJ2-3): GAGVSQSPSNKVTEKGKDVELRCDPISGHTALYWYRQSLGQGLEFLIYFQGNSAPDKSGLPSDRFSAERTGGSVSTLTIQRTQQEDSAVYLCASSDPRDRTLTQYFGPGTRLTVL.

The V gene is TRBV7-2, the J gene TRBJ2-1; no definite D call. The CDR3 sequence is 14 residues long. Trimming shortened V by 5 bases and J by 7 bases, and 15 bases separated the two germline ends. Germline V CDR1 and CDR2: SGHTA, FQGNSA. CDR3 sequence: CASSTREGRNEQFF. The CDR3, as DNA: TGTGCCAGCAGCACCCGTGAAGGTAGGAATGAGCAGTTCTTC.

The chain combines TRBV27 with TRBJ2-1, with TRBD2 identical over 8 bases. V gave up 6 bases and J gave up 1 base; unmatched junction bases: 5. From germline, CDR1 is MNHEY and CDR2 SMNVEV (reference sequence). This CDR3 comprises 15 residues. The CDR3 region is CASSPGGGSYNEQFF. CDR3 sequence (DNA): TGTGCCAGCAGCCCCGGGGGGGGGTCCTACAATGAGCAGTTCTTC.

This clone was picked up one time. The chain has TRBV14 and TRBJ2-5; D unclear. V was clipped by 4 bases and J by 5 bases, with 20 bases between them. Germline V CDR1 and CDR2: SGHDN, FVKESK. There are 16 residues in the CDR3. The CDR3 bases are TGTGCCAGCAGCCCAGAACCTTGGGTCCTCGGGGAGACCCAGTACTTC. Translated, it gives CASSPEPWVLGETQYF.

In its sample, this clone was seen a few times. The chain combines TRBV7-8 with TRBJ1-6; D perhaps matches TRBD1 (5 bases). With 8 bases removed from V and 7 bases from J, the gap between germline ends came to 15 bases. Germline CDR1 and CDR2: SGHVS and FQNEAQ. The CDR3 sequence is 14 residues long. The CDR3 region is CASRGDFRNSPLHF. CDR3 nucleotides: TGTGCCAGCCGGGGGGATTTCAGGAATTCACCCCTCCACTTT.

The rearrangement links TRBV18 to TRBJ2-5; 9 nucleotides line up with TRBD1. This CDR3 region has 15 residues. In germline, CDR1 is KGHSH, CDR2 LQKENI. Trimming at V came to 2 bases and at J to 2 bases, leaving 3 bases not matched to a gene. DNA for the CDR3: TGTGCCAGCTCACCAAAGGACAGGGGACAAGAGACCCAGTACTTC. It is translated as CASSPKDRGQETQYF.

The chain is built from TRBV6-6 and TRBJ2-7; D is perhaps TRBD1 (6 bases). Deletions cut 1 base from V and 5 bases from J, with 9 bases between. The CDR3 contains 13 residues. Germline lookup yields CDR1 MNHNY and CDR2 SVGAGI (reference sequence). CDR3 loop: CASSYFHRDEQYF. In DNA form, the CDR3 reads TGTGCCAGCAGTTACTTTCACAGGGACGAGCAGTACTTC.

V gene TRBV7-9 combines with J gene TRBJ1-4, with D perhaps TRBD1 (6 bases). The CDR3 consists of 13 residues. The germline V gene encodes CDR1 SEHNR and CDR2 FQNEAQ (reference sequence). The V end was cut by 8 bases, the J end by 4 bases, with 11 bases between. The DNA of the CDR3 is TGTGCCAGCCATGGACAGTTTAATGAAAAACTGTTTTTT. This encodes CASHGQFNEKLFF.

This clone was recorded only once. The chain uses TRBV6-6 and TRBJ1-1, with 10 positions matching TRBD1. The CDR3 loop spans 14 amino acids. The V segment lost 4 bases and the J segment 11 bases; nucleotides outside the gene matches: 10. Germline V gene data show CDR1 as MNHNY and CDR2 as SVGAGI (reference sequence). The CDR3 DNA reads TGTGCCAGCAGTTTGACAGGGGGCTCCTCGACCGCTTTCTTT. Residues: CASSLTGGSSTAFF.

The rearrangement links TRBV14 to TRBJ2-7; D not resolved. V shed 0 bases and J shed 5 bases, with 5 bases lying between them. Germline V gives CDR1 SGHDN, CDR2 FVKESK. The CDR3 sequence is 12 residues long. CDR3 DNA: TGTGCCAGCAGCCAAGATCGAAACGAGCAGTACTTC. Translating gives CASSQDRNEQYF. The full variable domain, with the rest looked up from reference TRBV14 and TRBJ2-7, is EAGVTQFPSHSVIEKGQTVTLRCDPISGHDNLYWYRRVMGKEIKFLLHFVKESKQDESGMPNNRFLAERTGGTYSTLKVQPAELEDSGVYFCASSQDRNEQYFGPGTRLTVT.

This clone was recorded once. DNA for the CDR3: TGCGCCAGCAGCCACCAGGGACTAGCGAGTCACGAGCAGTACTTC. It translates to CASSHQGLASHEQYF. The chain employs TRBV4-3 and TRBJ2-7; 10 nucleotides line up with TRBD2. This CDR3 is 15 amino acids long. Germline loops: CDR1 LGHNA, CDR2 YSLEER. Trimming cost V 3 bases and J 5 bases; bases outside gene matches: 7.

This clone was recorded a few times. CDR3 residues: CASSLVLGPYGYTF. The DNA for the CDR3 is TGTGCCAGCAGCTTAGTCCTAGGCCCCTATGGCTACACCTTC. This chain links TRBV7-9 with TRBJ1-2; D is unresolved. The CDR3 is made up of 14 amino acids. CDR1 and CDR2 (germline): SEHNR, FQNEAQ (reference sequence). Trimming left V 1 base short and J 4 bases short, with 10 bases between.

The CDR3 DNA reads TGTGCCTGGAGTCGCGCTTGGACCACGGGCACTGAAGCTTTCTTT. Protein sequence: CAWSRAWTTGTEAFF. The V gene is TRBV30, the J gene TRBJ1-1; no clear D gene. The CDR3 runs to 15 residues. In germline, CDR1 is GTSNPN, CDR2 SVGIG (reference sequence). Between the trimmed V and J ends, which lost 2 bases and 4 bases, there was a span of 17 bases.

In this sample, this clone turned up once. The genes are TRBV6-4 and TRBJ2-7; maybe TRBD1 (6 bases). Germline CDR1 and CDR2: MRHNA and SNTAGT. The CDR3 totals 12 residues. The ends were cut back, 11 bases at V and 6 bases at J, with 17 bases in the middle. The CDR3, as DNA: TGTGCCGCACTACGAGGGGGATCCGAGCAGTACTTC. This gives the protein CAALRGGSEQYF.

The CDR3 nucleotides read TGTGCCAGCAGCCCCGGGTTGTTGGCGGGAGTAGGAGATGAGCAGTTCTTC. This encodes CASSPGLLAGVGDEQFF. The J gene is TRBJ2-1, the V gene TRBV4-2, with 7 positions matching TRBD2. In germline, CDR1 is LGHNA, CDR2 YNFKEQ. With 4 bases clipped from V and 8 bases from J, the junction kept 17 bases outside the gene matches. This CDR3 spans 17 amino acids.

The chain has TRBV7-9 and TRBJ2-3, with no clear D. Trimming removed 3 bases from V and 4 bases from J, with 5 bases in between. Looked up from germline, CDR1 is SEHNR and CDR2 is FQNEAQ (reference sequence). The CDR3 is 12 amino acids. The CDR3 region is CASSFLSDTQYF. CDR3 nucleotides: TGTGCCAGCAGCTTTCTCTCAGATACGCAGTATTTT.

V usage is TRBV7-7 and J usage is TRBJ2-7, with 14 bases matching TRBD2. The CDR3 runs 16 residues. Trimming took 5 bases from V and 3 from J; bases not matched to a gene: 6. Per germline, CDR1 SSHAT and CDR2 FNYEAQ (reference sequence). The CDR3 is CASSPGLAGGFYEQYF. The CDR3 DNA follows: TGTGCCAGCAGCCCCGGACTAGCGGGAGGCTTCTACGAGCAGTACTTC.